The 20 T cell receptor beta chains below all came from one sample that was sequenced in a study of T cells in women clearing cervical HPV infection. The assay was immunoSEQ multiplex PCR, and TCRdb's table has in-frame clones only and misses some. This sample's table reports around 31,000 clones. Sequencing was done on a sample of blood buffy coat. These receptors were collected from a woman aged 18 to 75 with a cervical HPV16 infection that either progressed to CIN3+ or cleared (not recorded which).

Of note for this clone: The sequence runs out 3 residues before the end of the CDR3; the remainder is reconstructed from the germline J gene. V and J are TRBV9 and TRBJ2-3, with D perhaps matching TRBD2 (5 bases). V was pared by 0 bases and J by 6 bases, with 14 bases between. The CDR3 extends over 15 amino acids. Germline CDR1 and CDR2: SGDLS and YYNGEE. The CDR3 bases that were read are TGTGCCAGCAGCGTAGAAGGTTTTCGCGGGGATACG. Translating it yields CASSVEGFRGDT. The full CDR3 sequence reads CASSVEGFRGDTQYF.

Points on this clone: The read gets to within 3 residues of the CDR3 end, and the germline J gene fills in the rest. The rearrangement uses TRBV15 and TRBJ2-3, with TRBD1 as a possible D gene (6 bases). V dropped 1 base and J dropped 4 bases, with 15 bases sitting between them. Germline CDR1 is LNHNV and CDR2 is YYDKDF (reference sequence). CDR3 length: 16 residues. Partial CDR3 DNA: TGTGCCACCAGCAGAGGTCACAGGGTGAGCGCAGATACG. This codes for CATSRGHRVSADT. The whole CDR3 protein is CATSRGHRVSADTQYF.

To note about this clone: The read comes to an end 3 residues before the CDR3 does, leaving the germline J gene to fill in the end. This chain joins TRBV28 and TRBJ2-3, with 14 positions matching TRBD2. CDR3 length equals 15 residues. Germline assignment: CDR1 MDHEN and CDR2 SYDVKM. Trimming removed 6 bases from V and 8 bases from J; junction bases left unmatched: 7. The chain's CDR3 is CASSHDGLAGGTQYF. CDR3 DNA, as far as it was read: TGTGCCAGCAGCCATGACGGACTAGCGGGGGGTACG. Supplemented by reference TRBV28 and TRBJ2-3, the full variable domain reads DVKVTQSSRYLVKRTGEKVFLECVQDMDHENMFWYRQDPGLGLRLIYFSYDVKMKEKGDIPEGYSVSREKKERFSLILESASTNQTSMYLCASSHDGLAGGTQYFGPGTRLTVL.

A remark on this clone: The DNA ends 3 residues before the CDR3 does, and the rest of the CDR3 is filled in from the germline J gene. The chain combines TRBV7-9 with TRBJ2-1; the match to TRBD1 covers 8 bases. The CDR3 totals 13 residues. Germline V gene data show CDR1 as SEHNR and CDR2 as FQNEAQ (reference sequence). The J segment lost 7 bases and the V segment lost 3 bases, leaving 2 bases of the junction unmatched. CDR3 bases read: TGTGCCAGCAGCTTGGACAGGGAAAATGAG. Its translation: CASSLDRENE. The full CDR3 protein reads CASSLDRENEQFF. Drawing the rest from reference TRBV7-9 and TRBJ2-1, the complete variable domain is DTGVSQNPRHKITKRGQNVTFRCDPISEHNRLYWYRQTLGQGPEFLTYFQNEAQLEKSRLLSDRFSAERPKGSFSTLEIQRTEQGDSAMYLCASSLDRENEQFFGPGTRLTVL.

As for this clone: The read halts 3 residues ahead of the CDR3 end, with the missing end drawn from the germline J gene. The sample has other DNA sequences that encode this CDR3 too. The J gene is TRBJ2-3, the V gene TRBV5-1, with 11 bases that match TRBD2. J gave up 0 bases and V 4 bases, and 4 bases lay outside the gene matches. This CDR3 comprises 16 residues. Germline values: CDR1 SGHRS, CDR2 YFSETQ. Partial CDR3 DNA: TGCGCCAGCAGCCTGGGACTAGCGGATAGCACAGATACG. It specifies CASSLGLADSTDT. The CDR3, in full, reads CASSLGLADSTDTQYF.

On this clone: The CDR3 end is not reached by the read, which stops 3 residues before it; the germline J gene fills it in. This chain links TRBV20-1 with TRBJ2-1; D not certain. The ends were cut back, 0 bases at V and 6 bases at J, with 15 bases in the middle. The germline V gene encodes CDR1 DFQATT and CDR2 SNEGSKA (reference sequence). The CDR3 consists of 15 residues. The sequenced CDR3 bases are TGCAGTGCTAGAGATCGGGTTGAAAATGTCAATGAG. Protein: CSARDRVENVNE. The whole CDR3 protein reads CSARDRVENVNEQFF.

Comment on this clone: Read coverage stops 3 residues before the CDR3 terminus; the germline J gene supplies the remainder. This chain connects TRBV5-6 to TRBJ1-1; D not resolved. With 4 bases removed from V and 0 bases from J, the gap between germline ends came to 10 bases. The CDR3 has 14 amino acids. Germline assignment: CDR1 SGHDT and CDR2 YYEEEE. The CDR3 spells CASSLSGLNTEAFF. The sequenced CDR3 bases are TGTGCCAGCAGCCTCAGCGGGTTGAACACTGAA.

As concerns this clone: The read gets to within 3 residues of the CDR3 end, and the germline J gene fills in the rest. The chain joins TRBV11-3 to TRBJ2-1; maybe TRBD1 (6 bases). The CDR3 contains 15 residues. CDR1 and CDR2 from the germline V gene are SGHNT and YENEEA. V lost 3 bases to trimming and J lost 3 bases, with 12 bases between them. The part of the CDR3 DNA that was read is TGTGCCAGCAGCTTCAGGGGCTCTAGCTACAATGAG. This codes for CASSFRGSSYNE. In full, the CDR3 is CASSFRGSSYNEQFF.

Comment on this clone: The observed sequence ends 3 residues before the CDR3 terminus, with the missing tail filled in from the germline J gene. This sequence joins TRBV20-1 and TRBJ2-7; 10 nucleotides line up with TRBD2. Losses at the gene ends were 6 bases for V and 3 bases for J; bases not matched to a gene: 11. This CDR3 spans 15 amino acids. Germline lookup yields CDR1 DFQATT and CDR2 SNEGSKA (reference sequence). CDR3 sequence reads: CSALPLAGELYEQYF. The DNA read from the CDR3 is TGCAGTGCCCTACCCCTAGCGGGAGAGCTCTACGAG.

For this clone: The read ends 3 residues before the CDR3 terminus; that terminus is restored from the germline J gene. V usage is TRBV5-1 and J usage is TRBJ1-2; D may be TRBD1 (5 bases). Germline lookup yields CDR1 SGHRS and CDR2 YFSETQ. Trimming pared 0 bases from V and 2 bases from J, leaving 5 bases between. This CDR3 is 13 amino acids long. CDR3 DNA (partial): TGCGCCAGCAGCTTGGGACAGAACTATGGC. As protein: CASSLGQNYG. The CDR3, in full, reads CASSLGQNYGYTF.

The CDR3 reads CSAPRGLPPQETQYF. CDR3 DNA (partial): TGCAGTGCACCACGAGGACTACCCCCCCAAGAGACC. This chain connects TRBV20-1 to TRBJ2-5, with D tentatively TRBD2 (6 bases). The CDR3 goes on 3 residues after the read ends, and that part is filled in from the germline J gene. Germline V gives CDR1 DFQATT, CDR2 SNEGSKA (reference sequence). V shed 6 bases and J shed 1 base, with 18 bases lying between them. This CDR3 has 15 residues.

A remark on this clone: The CDR3 extends 3 residues past the end of the read, so its final part is completed from the germline J gene. The chain couples TRBV2 to TRBJ2-5; 8 bases are a match to TRBD2. V was pared by 3 bases and J by 6 bases, with 3 bases of the junction left unmatched. The CDR3 spans 13 residues. Germline CDR1 is SNHLY and CDR2 is FYNNEI. The covered CDR3 bases are TGTGCCAGCAGTGAGGAGCGGGGGAAGACC. Amino acids: CASSEERGKT. In full, the CDR3 is CASSEERGKTQYF.

About this clone itself: The CDR3 end lies 3 residues beyond the end of the read and is filled in from the germline J gene. Other DNA sequences from this sample encode an identical CDR3 as well. The J gene is TRBJ2-6, the V gene TRBV19; possibly TRBD1 or TRBD2 for D (5 bases each). CDR1 is LNHDA and CDR2 is SQIVND in the germline V gene (reference sequence). V was cut by 3 bases and J by 0 bases, with 9 bases left in between. This CDR3 contains 16 residues. CDR3 region: CASSIERGSGANVLTF. The CDR3 bases that were read are TGTGCCAGTAGTATTGAGAGGGGCTCTGGGGCCAACGTC.

The CDR3 bases that were read are TGCAGTGCTAGAGATCCCGGGACATTGGCTGAAAAA. It specifies CSARDPGTLAEK. The full CDR3 sequence reads CSARDPGTLAEKLFF. The chain combines TRBV20-1 with TRBJ1-4; D might be TRBD1 (6 bases). The CDR3 goes on 3 residues after the read ends, and that part is filled in from the germline J gene. Trimming removed 0 bases from V and 7 bases from J, with 15 bases in between. Germline CDR1 and CDR2: DFQATT and SNEGSKA (reference sequence). The CDR3 totals 15 residues.

Worth noting for this clone: Coverage ceases 3 residues before the CDR3 finishes, and the germline J gene fills in the end. This sequence joins TRBV5-1 and TRBJ1-2; TRBD1 matches at 7 bases. The CDR3 length is 14 residues. V gave up 2 bases and J gave up 7 bases; unmatched junction bases: 8. Germline CDR1 and CDR2: SGHRS and YFSETQ. Incomplete CDR3 DNA: TGCGCCAGCAGCTTTGAGGGGGCGCGGGTTGGC. Protein product: CASSFEGARVG. The whole CDR3 region reads CASSFEGARVGYTF.

As for this clone: The CDR3 end is not reached by the read, which stops 3 residues before it; the germline J gene fills it in. V gene TRBV5-6 combines with J gene TRBJ1-1; a weak D match, TRBD1 (5 bases). Germline V gene sequence: CDR1 SGHDT, CDR2 YYEEEE. V lost 5 bases and J lost 1, with 15 bases in between. The CDR3 has 15 amino acids. Partial CDR3 DNA: TGTGCCAGCAGGCCCGACAGATTCGGGAACACTGAA. The encoded protein is CASRPDRFGNTE. The whole CDR3 protein reads CASRPDRFGNTEAFF.

On this clone itself: The read gets to within 3 residues of the CDR3 end, and the germline J gene fills in the rest. The chain joins TRBV29-1 to TRBJ2-2; D may be TRBD1 (5 bases). Trimming removed 4 bases at V and 5 bases at J, with 11 bases between. Germline V gene sequence: CDR1 SQVTM, CDR2 ANQGSEA. This CDR3 is built from 13 residues. The CDR3 DNA, read in part, is TGCAGCGTTGGTGGACAACTAACCGGGGAG. It codes for CSVGGQLTGE. The whole CDR3 region reads CSVGGQLTGELFF.

This CDR3 is CASSPRASGSSYNEQFF. The DNA read from the CDR3 is TGTGCCAGCAGTCCACGGGCTAGCGGGAGCTCCTACAATGAG. The gene calls are TRBV6-2 or TRBV6-3 and TRBJ2-1; TRBD2 aligns across 10 bases. The read ends 3 residues shy of where the CDR3 ends; the end is completed using the germline J gene. CDR3 length: 17 amino acids. The germline CDR1 and CDR2 sequences are MNHEY and SVGEGT. V shed 5 bases, J shed 0 bases, and the junction held 7 bases outside the gene matches.

On this clone: The read stops 3 residues short of the end of the CDR3; the missing end is completed from the germline J gene. This rearrangement joins TRBV5-1 to TRBJ1-2; TRBD1 aligns across 10 bases. The V gene end was trimmed by 4 bases and the J gene end by 3 bases; junction bases not matched to a gene: 9. There are 16 residues in the CDR3. CDR1 and CDR2 (germline): SGHRS, YFSETQ. CDR3 sequence: CASSPRQGAVDYGYTF. The part of the CDR3 DNA that was read is TGCGCCAGCAGCCCGAGACAGGGGGCGGTCGACTATGGC.

For this clone: From the germline J gene comes the end of the CDR3, since the read stops 3 residues before it. The chain links TRBV30 to TRBJ1-2; D gene uncertain. The CDR3 is made up of 12 amino acids. Germline CDR1 is GTSNPN and CDR2 is SVGIG (reference sequence). CDR3 DNA (partial): TGTGCCTGGAGTAACCTGGCCTTGGGC. It encodes CAWSNLALG. In full, the CDR3 reads CAWSNLALGYTF.